This T cell receptor beta chain was identified in a study of OX40 agonist ivuxolimab in advanced cancers. Study at large: Three individuals attained partial responses, comprising one hepatocellular carcinoma case and two cutaneous melanoma cases.

Assay used: immunoSEQ multiplex PCR; TCRdb lists only in-frame clones, some missing. The data contain under 65,000 clones, about 90% of them seen just once; the ten biggest clones take up 0.35%. If patients had autoimmune disease history or systemic immunosuppression, they were excluded. Per germline, CDR1 SGHTS and CDR2 YDEGEE. V lost 0 bases to trimming and J lost 7 bases; unmatched junction nucleotides: 2. CDR3 length equals 14 residues. The rearrangement joins TRBV5-8 to TRBJ1-4; 8 nucleotides align to TRBD1. This TCR was sampled from an adult with an advanced solid tumor such as melanoma, head and neck, liver or kidney cancer. The specimen comprised CD4+ or CD8+ T cells sorted from blood, sampled in a trial of the OX40 agonist ivuxolimab. CDR3 loop: CASSLDRGGEKLFF. For the CDR3, the DNA is TGTGCCAGCAGCTTGGACAGGGGGGGTGAAAAACTGTTTTTT.